This is a list of T cell receptor beta chains from one sample in a study of blood T cell repertoires in COVID-19. The protocol was immunoSEQ multiplex PCR, while the TCRdb copy is restricted to in-frame clones and leaves out a portion. The sample holds under 150,000 clones, about 88% seen once. Sample: peripheral blood. The receptor source for this set is a man aged 55 to 70 with COVID-19, enrolled during active disease. Both conserved end residues are part of each CDR3. Fields, in order: J gene, V gene, D gene, CDR3 protein, CDR3 DNA. D genes are given only for firm matches.

j_gene: TRBJ1-5
v_gene: TRBV6-5
d_gene: NA
CDR3aa: CASEGNPNQPQHF
CDR3nt: TGTGCCAGCGAGGGAAATCCCAATCAGCCCCAGCATTTT

j_gene: TRBJ1-3
v_gene: TRBV21-1
d_gene: NA
CDR3aa: CASSDPQGSSGNTIYF
CDR3nt: TGTGCCAGCAGCGATCCCCAGGGAAGTTCTGGAAACACCATATATTTT

j_gene: TRBJ2-1
v_gene: TRBV7-3
d_gene: NA
CDR3aa: CASSLNAPSVEQFF
CDR3nt: TGTGCCAGCAGCTTAAACGCCCCTTCGGTTGAGCAGTTCTTC

j_gene: TRBJ1-3
v_gene: TRBV15
d_gene: NA
CDR3aa: CATSRDLVTGNTIYF
CDR3nt: TGTGCCACCAGCAGAGATCTAGTCACTGGAAACACCATATATTTT

j_gene: TRBJ2-7
v_gene: TRBV27
d_gene: NA
CDR3aa: CASSEKPSYEQYF
CDR3nt: TGTGCCAGCAGTGAAAAGCCCTCCTACGAGCAGTACTTC

j_gene: TRBJ2-2
v_gene: TRBV28
d_gene: TRBD2
CDR3aa: CASSFWTSGNTGELFF
CDR3nt: TGTGCCAGCAGTTTCTGGACTAGCGGGAACACCGGGGAGCTGTTTTTT

j_gene: TRBJ2-1
v_gene: TRBV5-4
d_gene: NA
CDR3aa: CASSLEVGDPGIF
CDR3nt: TGTGCCAGCAGCTTGGAAGTTGGAGACCCCGGCATCTTC

j_gene: TRBJ2-7
v_gene: TRBV19
d_gene: TRBD2
CDR3aa: CASSIVGGLTSETYEQYF
CDR3nt: TGTGCCAGTAGTATAGTAGGAGGTTTGACTAGCGAGACCTACGAGCAGTACTTC

j_gene: TRBJ2-7
v_gene: TRBV11-2
d_gene: NA
CDR3aa: CASSLLGGTYEQYF
CDR3nt: TGTGCCAGCAGCCTCCTAGGAGGCACCTACGAGCAGTACTTC

j_gene: TRBJ1-2
v_gene: TRBV28
d_gene: NA
CDR3aa: CASSHQGRSSLGYGYTF
CDR3nt: TGTGCCAGCAGTCACCAGGGAAGAAGCTCTCTCGGCTATGGCTACACCTTC

j_gene: TRBJ1-1
v_gene: TRBV7-2
d_gene: NA
CDR3aa: CASSLIRGTEAFF
CDR3nt: TGTGCCAGCAGCCTTATCAGGGGCACTGAAGCTTTCTTT